Each of the 11 T cell receptor beta chains below was sequenced from the same sample in a study of blood T cell repertoires in COVID-19. The table came from immunoSEQ multiplex PCR; TCRdb's copy has only in-frame clones and leaves some out. The sample consists of around 140,000 clones, 70% to 85% of them appearing once. The specimen was peripheral blood. The source of these receptors is a woman older than 75 with acute or convalescent COVID-19.

This clone was detected only once. The chain carries TRBV12-2 and TRBJ1-5; the table calls TRBD1, which could not be checked here. TRBV12-2 has pseudogene status. This CDR3 comprises 15 residues. The CDR3 is CASRGRQGPNQPQHF. The CDR3 bases are TGTGCAAGTCGCGGTAGACAGGGGCCGAATCAGCCCCAGCATTTT.

The chain employs TRBV18 and TRBJ1-4, with 8 bases aligning to TRBD1. Germline CDR1 and CDR2: KGHSH and LQKENI. This CDR3 is built from 15 residues. J was trimmed by 8 bases and V by 3 bases; bases with no gene match: 8. CDR3: CASSPTGVSGEKLFF. The CDR3 region has the DNA TGTGCCAGCTCACCGACAGGGGTTTCAGGAGAAAAACTGTTTTTT.

V gene TRBV25-1 combines with J gene TRBJ2-7; D is uncertain. The length of the CDR3 is 11 residues. Per the germline V gene, CDR1 is MGHDK and CDR2 is SYGVNS. The V end was cut by 2 bases, the J end by 5 bases, with 4 bases between. The DNA of the CDR3 is TGTGCCAGCAGTGAACTCCACGAGCAGTACTTC. This gives the protein CASSELHEQYF.

The J gene is TRBJ1-2, the V gene TRBV27, with 8 bases that match TRBD1. J was trimmed by 7 bases and V by 4 bases; bases with no gene match: 5. The germline gives CDR1 MNHEY, CDR2 SMNVEV (reference sequence). The length of the CDR3 is 13 residues. CDR3 amino acids: CASSYHRGSGYTF. Written as DNA, the CDR3 is TGTGCCAGCAGTTACCACAGGGGGAGTGGCTACACCTTC.

In this sample, this clone turned up a few times. The rearrangement uses TRBV27 and TRBJ1-6; maybe TRBD1 (6 bases). The ends were cut back, 6 bases at V and 3 bases at J, with 15 bases in the middle. This CDR3 comprises 16 residues. In germline, CDR1 is MNHEY, CDR2 SMNVEV (reference sequence). This CDR3 is CASRGGGGYYNSPLHF. CDR3 DNA: TGTGCCAGCAGAGGGGGGGGTGGGTACTATAATTCACCCCTCCACTTT.

J is TRBJ2-5 and V is TRBV4-3, with TRBD2 matching over 14 bases. Trimming at V came to 1 base and at J to 9 bases, leaving 4 bases not matched to a gene. The CDR3 sequence is 15 residues long. The V gene's germline CDR1 is LGHNA and CDR2 YSLEER. CDR3 sequence: CASSQGPGLAGAQYF. The CDR3 bases are TGCGCCAGCAGCCAAGGCCCGGGACTAGCGGGAGCCCAGTACTTC.

The J gene is TRBJ2-1, the V gene TRBV5-1; no reliable D call. This CDR3 has 13 amino acids. The V and J ends lost 0 bases and 3 bases respectively, with 4 bases between them. Looked up from germline, CDR1 is SGHRS and CDR2 is YFSETQ. CDR3 nucleotide sequence: TGCGCCAGCAGCTTGGACAACTACAATGAGCAGTTCTTC. Encoded protein: CASSLDNYNEQFF. Supplemented by reference TRBV5-1 and TRBJ2-1, the full variable domain reads KAGVTQTPRYLIKTRGQQVTLSCSPISGHRSVSWYQQTPGQGLQFLFEYFSETQRNKGNFPGRFSGRQFSNSRSEMNVSTLELGDSALYLCASSLDNYNEQFFGPGTRLTVL.

V gene TRBV3-1 (or the pseudogene TRBV3-2) combines with J gene TRBJ1-6, with TRBD1 matching over 8 bases. J lost 7 bases, V lost 1 base, and 3 bases had no gene match. The CDR3 length is 15 residues. The germline V gene encodes CDR1 LGHDT and CDR2 YNNKEL (reference sequence). The DNA for the CDR3 is TGTGCCAGCAGCCAAGGAGGGACAGGCAATTCACCCCTCCACTTT. This gives the protein CASSQGGTGNSPLHF.

This clone was recorded only once. The chain joins TRBV4-1 to TRBJ2-1; TRBD1 aligns across 8 bases. The germline V gene has CDR1 MGHRA and CDR2 YSYEKL. The V gene end was trimmed by 0 bases and the J gene end by 1 base; junction bases not matched to a gene: 8. The CDR3 totals 18 residues. CDR3 in DNA: TGCGCCAGCAGCCAAGACTTGGGGACAGGTAATTCCTACAATGAGCAGTTCTTC. Its translation: CASSQDLGTGNSYNEQFF.

The sample holds one count of this clone. The chain joins TRBV6-6 to TRBJ1-4; TRBD1 agrees at 8 bases. V lost 5 bases, J lost 4 bases, and 6 bases stayed unmatched. From germline, CDR1 is MNHNY and CDR2 SVGAGI (reference sequence). The length of the CDR3 is 15 residues. The CDR3 DNA reads TGTGCCAGCAGTAAGGACAGGGTTAATAATGAAAAACTGTTTTTT. Translation gives CASSKDRVNNEKLFF.

The J gene is TRBJ1-1, the V gene TRBV6-1; D is possibly TRBD1 (6 bases). V dropped 2 bases and J dropped 1 base, with 11 bases sitting between them. Germline lookup yields CDR1 MNHNS and CDR2 SASEGT. The CDR3 is 15 residues long. The CDR3, as DNA: TGTGCCAGCAGTGAATCAGACAGGCCGAACACTGAAGCTTTCTTT. Residues: CASSESDRPNTEAFF.